This entry concerns a single TCR beta chain. Trimming removed 6 bases from V and 3 bases from J, with 11 bases in between. The CDR3 consists of 13 residues. The germline V gene has CDR1 MNHNY and CDR2 SVGAGI (reference sequence). This entry belongs to a study of blood T cell repertoires in COVID-19. Looking at the study overall: T cells, B-cell-depleted T cells, or PBMCs supplied cDNA or gDNA.

Original processing notes: Reference gene primers were amplified, and this amplification served to estimate nucleated cell counts. Sequencing used immunoSEQ multiplex PCR; TCRdb keeps in-frame clones, though not all of them. Clone size and V and J calls were adopted from that table, with D and trimming inferred from the DNA. The sample contains about 78,000 clones, 80% to 95% of which appear only once. The source of this sequence is a woman in her forties or fifties in a cohort sampled during active COVID-19. The V gene is TRBV6-6, the J gene TRBJ2-5; a possible D gene is TRBD1 (5 bases). Specimen: peripheral blood. CDR3 sequence: CASRGHDKETQYF. The CDR3 coding sequence is TGTGCCAGCAGAGGACACGATAAAGAGACCCAGTACTTC.